What follows is one T cell receptor beta chain and its context. As yet, its antigen is unknown. The second PCR ran about 7 to 12 cycles with a sample-barcoded 5' primer and J-beta primers. TCRdb reprocessed the 5' RACE reads with MiXCR, giving one entry per CDR3 protein. The sample lists 1.2 million to 1.5 million distinct CDR3 sequences, approximately 63% occurring once. The germline V gene has CDR1 LNHNV and CDR2 YYDKDF (reference sequence). The CDR3 totals 16 residues. The data originate from a study of blood T cells in healthy people across ages. Notes on the study in general: Among T cells, TCR beta diversity per million cells dropped roughly linearly as age rose. PBMCs went unsorted, and a conclusive naive versus antigen-experienced comparison was therefore prevented.

The chain links TRBV15 to TRBJ2-1, with TRBD2 matching 7 bases. The J call may be in error: the DNA end matches TRBJ2-7 better. This sequence was found in a man aged 18 to 30 in good health. Specimen: blood. The CDR3 sequence is CATSRDFPLANNEQYF. CDR3 DNA sequence: TGTGCCACCAGCAGAGATTTCCCACTAGCGAACAATGAGCAGTACTTC.